The entry below describes one TCR beta chain. The junction and the germline gene differ at one end; a read error may be behind it. Libraries were prepared by immunoSEQ multiplex PCR; TCRdb keeps only in-frame clonotypes and omits some of them. The table includes approximately 100,000 clones, around 83% detected once. This CDR3 spans 11 amino acids. Germline CDR1 reads LGHDT; CDR2 reads YNNKEL (reference sequence). The sample comes from a study of blood T cell repertoires in COVID-19. About the research overall: Collection of acute and convalescent COVID-19 samples took place in the United States, Italy and Spain.

Material: peripheral blood. The TCR comes from a human donor in a cohort sampled during active COVID-19. The genes are TRBV3-1 (or the pseudogene TRBV3-2) and TRBJ2-5; no clear D. The CDR3 DNA follows: TGTGCCAGCAGCCAATACGAGAGCCAGTACTTC. Protein product: CASSQYESQYF.